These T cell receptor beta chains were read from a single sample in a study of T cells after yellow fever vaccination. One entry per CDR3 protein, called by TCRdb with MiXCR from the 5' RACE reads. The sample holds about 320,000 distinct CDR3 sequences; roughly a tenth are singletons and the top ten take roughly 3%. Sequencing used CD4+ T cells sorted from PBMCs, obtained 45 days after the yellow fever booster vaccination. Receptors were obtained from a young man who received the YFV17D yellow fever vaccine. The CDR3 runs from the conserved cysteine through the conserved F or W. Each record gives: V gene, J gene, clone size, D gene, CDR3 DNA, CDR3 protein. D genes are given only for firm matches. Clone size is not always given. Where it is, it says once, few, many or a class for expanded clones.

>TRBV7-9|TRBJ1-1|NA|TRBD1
TGTGCCAGCAGACTCAGGGGGCATGGGGACACTGAAGCTTTCTTT
CASRLRGHGDTEAFF
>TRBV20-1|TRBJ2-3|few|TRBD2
TGCAGTGCTAGAGATGCGAGGCGGGGGGGCCCGGATACGCAGTATTTT
CSARDARRGGPDTQYF
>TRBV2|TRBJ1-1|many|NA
TGTGCCAGCAGTGATAAGATTTTTAAACCCCAGGCTTTCTTT
CASSDKIFKPQAFF
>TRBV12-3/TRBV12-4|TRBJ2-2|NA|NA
TGTGCCAGCAGTTTAGGGAGTGGAGGAAGCACCGGGGAGCTGTTTTTT
CASSLGSGGSTGELFF
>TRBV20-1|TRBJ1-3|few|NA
TGCAGTGCTAGAGGGACGGCCTCTGGAAACACCATATATTTT
CSARGTASGNTIYF
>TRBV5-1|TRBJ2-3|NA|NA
TGCGCCAGCAGCTTGGGGGGGGCGAATACGCAGTATTTT
CASSLGGANTQYF
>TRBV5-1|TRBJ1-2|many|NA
TGCGCCAGCAGCTTAGGAGGGACCAACTATGGCTACACCTTC
CASSLGGTNYGYTF
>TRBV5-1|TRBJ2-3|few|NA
TGCGCCAGCAGCTTTATTAGTTCGGGTACGCAGTATTTT
CASSFISSGTQYF
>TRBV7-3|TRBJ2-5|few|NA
TGTGCCAGCAGCTTAAACAGGGAAAAGACCCAGTACTTC
CASSLNREKTQYF
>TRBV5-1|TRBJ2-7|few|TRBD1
TGCGCCAGCAGCTTGGGGACAGGGGGCCCTACATTATCCTACGAGCAGTACTTC
CASSLGTGGPTLSYEQYF
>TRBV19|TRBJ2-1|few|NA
TGTGCCAGTAGTATAGACACAGGGCCGCCGTACAATGAGCAGTTCTTC
CASSIDTGPPYNEQFF
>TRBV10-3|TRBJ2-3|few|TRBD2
TGTGCCATCGGCCCTAGCGGTACTAGCACAGATACGCAGTATTTT
CAIGPSGTSTDTQYF
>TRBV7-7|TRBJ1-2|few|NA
TGTGCTAGCAGCTCAGGTGGCTACACCTTC
CASSSGGYTF
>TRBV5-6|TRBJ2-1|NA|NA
TGTGCCAGCAGCTTGACTCCTCTCTCCTACAATGAGCAGTTCTTC
CASSLTPLSYNEQFF
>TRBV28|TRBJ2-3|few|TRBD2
TGTGCCAGCAGCCAGAGCGGGGGGCTCACAGATACGCAGTATTTT
CASSQSGGLTDTQYF
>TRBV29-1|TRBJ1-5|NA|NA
TGCAGCGTTGGGGGGCTTTTCAATCAGCCCCAGCATTTT
CSVGGLFNQPQHF
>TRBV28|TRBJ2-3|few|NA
TGTGCCAGCCGGTCCGGGGCAAGCACAGATACGCAGTATTTT
CASRSGASTDTQYF
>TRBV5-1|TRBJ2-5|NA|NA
TGCGCCAGCAGCATCCCGGGCGAAGAGACCCAGTACTTC
CASSIPGEETQYF
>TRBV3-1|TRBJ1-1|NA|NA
TGTGCCAGCAGCCAAGCGCGCCCAGGTACCAAGAACACTGAAGCTTTCTTT
CASSQARPGTKNTEAFF
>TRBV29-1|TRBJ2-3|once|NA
TGCAGCGTTGAGCCAGGGAACCCAGATACGCAGTATTTT
CSVEPGNPDTQYF
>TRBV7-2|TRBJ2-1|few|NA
TGTGCCAGCAGCTTAAGGGTAAGCTCCTACAATGAGCAGTTCTTC
CASSLRVSSYNEQFF
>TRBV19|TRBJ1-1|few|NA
TGTGCCAGTAGTCGACAGAGACTGAACACTGAAGCTTTCTTT
CASSRQRLNTEAFF
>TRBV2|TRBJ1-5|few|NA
TGTGCCAGCAGTGACGAGGGAGTTGGACAGCCCCAGCATTTT
CASSDEGVGQPQHF
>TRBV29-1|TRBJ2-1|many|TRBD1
TGCAGCGCCGACAGGGATGGCTACAATGAGCAGTTCTTC
CSADRDGYNEQFF
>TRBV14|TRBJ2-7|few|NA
TGTGCCAGCAGCCCACGGACGGACTACGAGCAGTACTTC
CASSPRTDYEQYF